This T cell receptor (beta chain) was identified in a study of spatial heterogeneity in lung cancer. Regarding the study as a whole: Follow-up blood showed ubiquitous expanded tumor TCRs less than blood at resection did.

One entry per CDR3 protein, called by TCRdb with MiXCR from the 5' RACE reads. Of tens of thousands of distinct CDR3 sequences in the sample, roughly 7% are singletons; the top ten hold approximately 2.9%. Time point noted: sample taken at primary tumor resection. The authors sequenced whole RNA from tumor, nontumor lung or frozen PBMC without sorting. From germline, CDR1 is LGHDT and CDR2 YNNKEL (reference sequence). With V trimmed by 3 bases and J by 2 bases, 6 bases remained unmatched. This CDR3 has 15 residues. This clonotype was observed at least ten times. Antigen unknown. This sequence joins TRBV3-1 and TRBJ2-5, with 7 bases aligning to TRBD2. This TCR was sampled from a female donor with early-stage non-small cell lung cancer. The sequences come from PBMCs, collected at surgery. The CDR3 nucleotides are TGTGCCAGCAGCCAGGTTACTAGCGCTCAAGAGACCCAGTACTTC. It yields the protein CASSQVTSAQETQYF.